The 31 T cell receptor beta chains below all came from one sample that was sequenced in a study of cytomegalovirus exposure and HLA in healthy donors. The PCR contained 60 Vbeta and 13 Jbeta primers. The data were produced by immunoSEQ multiplex PCR, yet TCRdb's version contains in-frame clones alone and is incomplete. The sample yields roughly 200,000 clones, roughly 80% seen once. Source material: PBMCs. The source is a woman in her late teens or twenties in good health and CMV-seronegative.

The chain recombines TRBV11-2 with TRBJ2-1; 8 nucleotides align to TRBD2. Germline V gives CDR1 SGHAT, CDR2 FQNNGV. V lost 2 bases and J lost 7; bases outside the gene matches: 7. The CDR3 loop spans 15 amino acids. Here the CDR3 reads CASSLLSGNLNEQFF. CDR3 bases: TGTGCCAGCAGCTTACTTAGCGGGAATCTTAATGAGCAGTTCTTC.

The CDR3 nucleotides read TGTGCCAGCAGTTTAGGCGGGAGTTCCACCCCGTACTTC. Encoded protein: CASSLGGSSTPYF. The chain is built from TRBV28 and TRBJ2-7; 7 nucleotides agree with TRBD2. V lost 2 bases to trimming and J lost 12 bases; unmatched junction nucleotides: 10. The V gene's germline CDR1 is MDHEN and CDR2 SYDVKM. The CDR3 runs 13 residues.

The chain joins TRBV5-1 to TRBJ2-3; TRBD2 is a possible D gene (5 bases). The CDR3 extends over 14 amino acids. The germline V gene has CDR1 SGHRS and CDR2 YFSETQ. V lost 4 bases, J lost 2 bases, and 11 bases lay in between. The CDR3, as DNA: TGCGCCAGCAGCCGGGGTCCGTCCACAGATACGCAGTATTTT. It translates to CASSRGPSTDTQYF.

The chain carries TRBV7-9 and TRBJ1-4; TRBD1 agrees at 10 bases. V shed 6 bases, J shed 8 bases, and the junction held 9 bases outside the gene matches. In germline, CDR1 is SEHNR, CDR2 FQNEAQ (reference sequence). This CDR3 contains 15 residues. This CDR3 is CASSKETGGVEKLFF. The CDR3 region has the DNA TGTGCCAGCAGTAAAGAGACAGGGGGCGTCGAAAAACTGTTTTTT.

The chain combines TRBV30 with TRBJ1-6; no reliable D call. The CDR3 has 13 amino acids. Germline CDR1 is GTSNPN and CDR2 is SVGIG (reference sequence). The V end was cut by 4 bases, the J end by 7 bases, with 11 bases between. The CDR3 reads CAWTTGGNSPLHF. CDR3 sequence (DNA): TGTGCCTGGACAACCGGAGGCAATTCACCCCTCCACTTT.

This chain uses TRBV29-1 with TRBJ1-1, with D perhaps TRBD1 (6 bases). Trimming took 5 bases from V and 1 from J, leaving 11 bases between them. Germline loops: CDR1 SQVTM, CDR2 ANQGSEA. This CDR3 contains 13 residues. This CDR3 is CSVYRDPNTEAFF. CDR3 in DNA: TGCAGCGTTTACAGGGACCCGAACACTGAAGCTTTCTTT.

This clone is a singleton in its sample. The CDR3 DNA is TGTGCCAGCAGCGCCGGGACTAGCGGGAGAGGCACAGATACGCAGTATTTT. It translates to CASSAGTSGRGTDTQYF. The chain uses TRBV7-2 and TRBJ2-3; TRBD2 matches 14 bases. V dropped 5 bases and J dropped 1; count of bases not matched to a gene: 5. The CDR3 totals 17 residues. Germline V gives CDR1 SGHTA, CDR2 FQGNSA.

The chain uses TRBV9 and TRBJ1-5, with D unresolved. Germline CDR1 and CDR2: SGDLS and YYNGEE. Trimming shortened V by 1 base and J by 7 bases, and 18 bases separated the two germline ends. This CDR3 is 16 amino acids long. As DNA, the CDR3 is TGTGCCAGCAGCGTACGGCGTGGGCAGATCCGGCAGCCCCAGCATTTT. Its translation: CASSVRRGQIRQPQHF.

The chain uses TRBV11-3 and TRBJ2-2, with 7 bases fitting TRBD1. J gave up 3 bases and V 5 bases, and 6 bases lay outside the gene matches. From germline, CDR1 is SGHNT and CDR2 YENEEA. The CDR3 is made up of 15 amino acids. This CDR3 reads CASSEDRLYTGELFF. CDR3 nucleotide sequence: TGTGCCAGCAGCGAGGACAGGCTTTACACCGGGGAGCTGTTTTTT. Drawing the rest from reference TRBV11-3 and TRBJ2-2, the complete variable domain is EAGVVQSPRYKIIEKKQPVAFWCNPISGHNTLYWYLQNLGQGPELLIRYENEEAVDDSQLPKDRFSAERLKGVDSTLKIQPAELGDSAVYLCASSEDRLYTGELFFGEGSRLTVL.

The CDR3 DNA is TGCGCCAGCAGCCTGCAGCAGGGGGCGGGCACTGAAGCTTTCTTT. Translated, it gives CASSLQQGAGTEAFF. V usage is TRBV10-1 and J usage is TRBJ1-1; 8 bases map to TRBD1. The CDR3 spans 15 residues. Per germline, CDR1 WNHNN and CDR2 SYGVQD (reference sequence). The V and J ends lost 6 bases and 4 bases, in that order; junction bases with no gene match: 10.

The chain couples TRBV7-9 to TRBJ1-4; a weak D match, TRBD1 (5 bases). The CDR3 has 15 residues. With 4 bases removed from V and 3 bases from J, the gap between germline ends came to 12 bases. CDR1 is SEHNR, CDR2 FQNEAQ, per germline (reference sequence). CDR3 in DNA: TGTGCCAGCAGCTCACTGACGGGGGCTAATGAAAAACTGTTTTTT. It is translated as CASSSLTGANEKLFF.

The chain combines TRBV28 with TRBJ1-2; D is perhaps TRBD1 (6 bases). Trimming pared 7 bases from V and 0 bases from J, leaving 15 bases between. The CDR3 runs 15 residues. Per germline, CDR1 MDHEN and CDR2 SYDVKM. CDR3 loop: CASTIVRTANYGYTF. The CDR3 coding sequence is TGTGCCAGCACCATTGTGCGGACAGCTAACTATGGCTACACCTTC.

This clone was detected only a few times. The gene calls are TRBV12-5 and TRBJ1-2, with TRBD1 identical over 8 bases. The CDR3 is 15 amino acids. Germline V gives CDR1 LGHNT, CDR2 FRNRAP. V lost 0 bases, J lost 7 bases, and 7 bases stayed unmatched. The CDR3 loop is CASGLVLRGQGGYTF. DNA for the CDR3: TGTGCTAGTGGTTTGGTACTCAGGGGGCAAGGTGGCTACACCTTC. Full variable domain (rest looked up from reference TRBV12-5 and TRBJ1-2): DARVTQTPRHKVTEMGQEVTMRCQPILGHNTVFWYRQTMMQGLELLAYFRNRAPLDDSGMPKDRFSAEMPDATLATLKIQPSEPRDSAVYFCASGLVLRGQGGYTFGSGTRLTVV.

This clone appeared a single time. The J gene is TRBJ2-1, the V gene TRBV4-1, with 7 bases that match TRBD2. Trimming removed 3 bases from V and 4 bases from J; junction bases left unmatched: 12. The CDR3 is 17 amino acids. Per the germline V gene, CDR1 is MGHRA and CDR2 is YSYEKL. The CDR3: CASSHALAARGYNEQFF. The CDR3 DNA reads as TGCGCCAGCAGCCACGCCCTAGCGGCCCGGGGATACAATGAGCAGTTCTTC.

The rearrangement joins TRBV6-5 to TRBJ2-1; tentatively, D is TRBD1 (6 bases). The CDR3 covers 14 residues. From germline, CDR1 is MNHEY and CDR2 SVGAGI. V lost 6 bases and J 7 bases, leaving 16 bases between the germline ends. The DNA for the CDR3 is TGTGCCAGCAGCGACCGGGACACAAGGAATGAGCAGTTCTTC. Amino acid sequence: CASSDRDTRNEQFF.

This chain uses TRBV27 with TRBJ2-7, with 12 positions matching TRBD1. V lost 5 bases and J lost 5; bases outside the gene matches: 4. CDR1 MNHEY and CDR2 SMNVEV come from the germline V gene (reference sequence). The CDR3 totals 14 residues. Here the CDR3 reads CASSPGTGGHEQYV. The CDR3 bases are TGTGCCAGCAGTCCAGGGACAGGGGGCCACGAGCAGTACGTC.

The V gene is TRBV7-9, the J gene TRBJ2-5, with 9 bases aligning to TRBD1. The J call may be incorrect, as the DNA end agrees better with TRBJ2-7. Germline assignment: CDR1 SEHNR and CDR2 FQNEAQ (reference sequence). The CDR3 runs 16 residues. The CDR3 here is CASSYYTGGPSYEQYF. In nucleotides, the CDR3 is TGTGCCAGCAGCTATTATACAGGGGGCCCCTCCTACGAGCAGTACTTC.

V and J are TRBV5-6 and TRBJ1-3; the D is unclear. This CDR3 has 16 residues. V lost 6 bases to trimming and J lost 4 bases, with 20 bases between them. Germline V gene data show CDR1 as SGHDT and CDR2 as YYEEEE. CDR3 sequence (DNA): TGTGCCAGCACCGGGGAACATCGCCTCCTAGGAAACACCATATATTTT. Its protein is CASTGEHRLLGNTIYF.

The J gene is TRBJ1-2, the V gene TRBV5-1; D perhaps matches TRBD1 (6 bases). Germline V gene data show CDR1 as SGHRS and CDR2 as YFSETQ. The CDR3 spans 13 residues. Trimming took 4 bases from V and 2 from J, leaving 9 bases between them. The CDR3 DNA reads TGCGCCAGCAGCGTAGGACAGAACTATGGCTACACCTTC. It encodes CASSVGQNYGYTF.

The chain combines TRBV7-2 with TRBJ2-3; 8 bases map to TRBD1. After removal of 4 bases from V and 3 bases from J, the junction contained 0 bases not matched to a gene. The length of the CDR3 is 13 residues. CDR1 is SGHTA, CDR2 FQGNSA, per germline. The CDR3 region is CASSWDRTDTQYF. The CDR3 nucleotides are TGTGCCAGCAGCTGGGACAGGACAGATACGCAGTATTTT. The whole variable domain, filled in from reference TRBV7-2 and TRBJ2-3, reads GAGVSQSPSNKVTEKGKDVELRCDPISGHTALYWYRQSLGQGLEFLIYFQGNSAPDKSGLPSDRFSAERTGGSVSTLTIQRTQQEDSAVYLCASSWDRTDTQYFGPGTRLTVL.

The rearrangement links TRBV2 to TRBJ2-2; 9 bases align to TRBD2. Germline V gene lookup returns CDR1 SNHLY and CDR2 FYNNEI. J gave up 4 bases and V 3 bases, and 9 bases lay outside the gene matches. This CDR3 spans 17 amino acids. Here the CDR3 DNA reads TGTGCCAGCAGTGACCCGCGGGAGGGCCTGGGCACCGGGGAGCTGTTTTTT. Amino acid sequence: CASSDPREGLGTGELFF. Drawing the rest from reference TRBV2 and TRBJ2-2, the complete variable domain is EPEVTQTPSHQVTQMGQEVILRCVPISNHLYFYWYRQILGQKVEFLVSFYNNEISEKSEIFDDQFSVERPDGSNFTLKIRSTKLEDSAMYFCASSDPREGLGTGELFFGEGSRLTVL.

Of note for this clone: The junction shows a germline mismatch at one end, possibly a read error. This specimen includes other DNA sequences encoding the same CDR3. The chain employs TRBV12-5 and TRBJ2-1; D may be TRBD2 (6 bases). Germline V gene data show CDR1 as LGHNT and CDR2 as FRNRAP. The CDR3 extends over 13 amino acids. The CDR3 region is CASGLGRNNEQFF. As DNA, the CDR3 is TGTGCCAGTGGTTTGGGGAGGAACAATGAGCAGTTCTTC.

V gene TRBV7-9 combines with J gene TRBJ2-7; TRBD2 might be the D (7 bases). Trimming removed 2 bases from V and 1 base from J, with 18 bases in between. The CDR3 is made up of 17 amino acids. Looked up from germline, CDR1 is SEHNR and CDR2 is FQNEAQ (reference sequence). This CDR3 is CASSLLGWGGMSYEQYF. CDR3 DNA sequence: TGTGCCAGCAGCTTACTCGGCTGGGGGGGCATGTCCTACGAGCAGTACTTC.

This chain connects TRBV7-9 to TRBJ2-5, with D possibly being TRBD1 (6 bases). This CDR3 comprises 16 residues. Between the trimmed V and J ends, which lost 5 bases and 2 bases, there was a span of 18 bases. The V gene's germline CDR1 is SEHNR and CDR2 FQNEAQ (reference sequence). CDR3 loop: CASSPPTTGEQETQYF. Here the CDR3 DNA reads TGTGCCAGCAGCCCACCAACGACAGGAGAACAAGAGACCCAGTACTTC.

The CDR3 nucleotides read TGTGCCAGCGGGAGGGTGGCTGAATCCGAGCAGTACTTC. This encodes CASGRVAESEQYF. This rearrangement joins TRBV2 to TRBJ2-7; 7 bases match TRBD2. Trimming cost V 8 bases and J 6 bases; bases outside gene matches: 10. CDR1 SNHLY and CDR2 FYNNEI come from the germline V gene. This CDR3 spans 13 amino acids. Drawing the rest from reference TRBV2 and TRBJ2-7, the complete variable domain is EPEVTQTPSHQVTQMGQEVILRCVPISNHLYFYWYRQILGQKVEFLVSFYNNEISEKSEIFDDQFSVERPDGSNFTLKIRSTKLEDSAMYFCASGRVAESEQYFGPGTRLTVT.

The V call is TRBV7-2, the J call TRBJ2-4; 13 bases agree with TRBD2. J lost 7 bases, V lost 4 bases, and 10 bases had no gene match. Germline V gives CDR1 SGHTA, CDR2 FQGNSA. This CDR3 region has 17 residues. Here the CDR3 reads CASSSQGGLAGVNIQYF. CDR3 DNA sequence: TGTGCCAGCAGCTCCCAGGGAGGACTAGCGGGAGTTAACATTCAGTACTTC.

CDR3 protein: CASSLRQGDGYTF. The CDR3 DNA is TGTGCCAGCTCTCTCAGACAGGGCGATGGCTACACCTTC. The chain combines TRBV18 with TRBJ1-2; 7 bases agree with TRBD1. V gave up 6 bases and J gave up 6 bases; unmatched junction bases: 7. The CDR3 is 13 amino acids. Germline CDR1 and CDR2: KGHSH and LQKENI. The variable domain in full, with the rest retrieved from reference TRBV18 and TRBJ1-2, is NAGVMQNPRHLVRRRGQEARLRCSPMKGHSHVYWYRQLPEEGLKFMVYLQKENIIDESGMPKERFSAEFPKEGPSILRIQQVVRGDSAAYFCASSLRQGDGYTFGSGTRLTVV.

The chain has TRBV30 and TRBJ1-3, with a possible D match to TRBD1 (5 bases). Germline-derived CDR1 and CDR2 are GTSNPN and SVGIG (reference sequence). The germline V and J ends were trimmed by 0 bases and 1 base, with 16 bases remaining between them. This CDR3 has 17 amino acids. CDR3 nucleotides: TGTGCCTGGAGTGTCAAGAAGACGGGACTTTCTGGAAACACCATATATTTT. Translated, it gives CAWSVKKTGLSGNTIYF.

The V gene is TRBV7-8, the J gene TRBJ2-5, with 11 nucleotides matching TRBD1. Per germline, CDR1 SGHVS and CDR2 FQNEAQ. CDR3 length equals 15 residues. V shed 5 bases, J shed 2 bases, and the junction held 4 bases outside the gene matches. Here the CDR3 DNA reads TGTGCCAGCAGCGCACGGGACAGGGGGCAAGAGACCCAGTACTTC. Its translation is CASSARDRGQETQYF.

V is TRBV28 and J is TRBJ1-5; 9 bases are shared with TRBD1. CDR3 length: 18 amino acids. V lost 5 bases and J lost 3; bases outside the gene matches: 14. CDR1 and CDR2 from the germline V gene are MDHEN and SYDVKM. The CDR3 reads CASSPDIYRGLINQPQHF. The CDR3 coding sequence is TGTGCCAGCAGTCCGGATATCTACAGGGGGCTTATCAATCAGCCCCAGCATTTT.

The V call is TRBV28, the J call TRBJ1-3; 9 bases match TRBD1. The CDR3 length is 15 residues. Germline CDR1 reads MDHEN; CDR2 reads SYDVKM. V lost 5 bases and J lost 3; bases outside the gene matches: 5. The CDR3 DNA sequence: TGTGCCAGCAGTCTGGACAGGGGACATGGAAACACCATATATTTT. Translating gives CASSLDRGHGNTIYF. Full variable domain (missing parts from reference TRBV28 and TRBJ1-3): DVKVTQSSRYLVKRTGEKVFLECVQDMDHENMFWYRQDPGLGLRLIYFSYDVKMKEKGDIPEGYSVSREKKERFSLILESASTNQTSMYLCASSLDRGHGNTIYFGEGSWLTVV.